Each of the 2 T cell receptor beta chains below was sequenced from the same sample in a study of T cell clones after liver transplantation. Clones were sequenced by immunoSEQ multiplex PCR, and TCRdb holds only the in-frame ones, with some missing. This table holds roughly 16,000 clones, more than 70% found once. Sequences were derived from CD8+ T cells from blood, sampled about 50 months after liver transplant. The receptor source for this set is a human patient who received a liver transplant. Some T cells may be the graft donor's.

The V call is TRBV9, the J call TRBJ2-3, with 9 bases that match TRBD2. In germline, CDR1 is SGDLS, CDR2 YYNGEE. J was trimmed by 3 bases and V by 3 bases; bases with no gene match: 5. This CDR3 has 15 residues. CDR3 amino acids: CASSGSGSGTDTQYF. As DNA, the CDR3 is TGTGCCAGCAGCGGTAGCGGGAGCGGAACAGATACGCAGTATTTT.

The V and J genes are TRBV7-9 and TRBJ2-7; no clear D gene. The length of the CDR3 is 13 residues. V was shortened by 5 bases and J by 5 bases, with 13 bases between the two germline ends. The V gene's germline CDR1 is SEHNR and CDR2 FQNEAQ (reference sequence). The CDR3 region has the DNA TGTGCCAGCAGCATGCCCGCAAGCCACGAGCAGTACTTC. It codes for CASSMPASHEQYF. Complete variable domain (other parts from reference TRBV7-9 and TRBJ2-7): DTGVSQNPRHKITKRGQNVTFRCDPISEHNRLYWYRQTLGQGPEFLTYFQNEAQLEKSRLLSDRFSAERPKGSFSTLEIQRTEQGDSAMYLCASSMPASHEQYFGPGTRLTVT.